These 27 T cell receptor beta chains came from one sample sequenced in a study of response to subunit inactivated influenza vaccine. TCRdb recomputed calls from the RT-PCR reads with MiXCR, one row per CDR3 protein. The table records approximately 570,000 distinct CDR3 sequences, around 8% of them present only once. The sample was PBMCs from blood, taken 23 months after vaccination. Source of these receptors: a man between 50 and 75 years old who received an inactivated influenza vaccine.

This clonotype was observed a handful of times. The rearrangement joins TRBV5-1 to TRBJ1-5; a possible D gene is TRBD1 (5 bases). The CDR3 totals 14 residues. Germline V gene data show CDR1 as SGHRS and CDR2 as YFSETQ. The V gene lost 4 bases and the J gene lost 4 bases, with 12 bases spanning the gap. The CDR3 sequence: CASSPDSPNQPQHF. The CDR3 DNA reads TGCGCCAGCAGCCCAGACAGTCCTAATCAGCCCCAGCATTTT.

This clonotype has just a few counts. The rearrangement uses TRBV29-1 and TRBJ2-5; 7 nucleotides agree with TRBD2. There are 12 residues in the CDR3. V gave up 1 base and J gave up 6 bases; unmatched junction bases: 2. The V gene's germline CDR1 is SQVTM and CDR2 ANQGSEA. CDR3 protein: CSVEGGLKTQYF. CDR3 bases: TGCAGCGTTGAAGGGGGACTAAAGACCCAGTACTTC.

The chain uses TRBV20-1 and TRBJ1-2, with 8 bases identical to TRBD1. V shed 0 bases, J shed 8 bases, and the junction held 11 bases outside the gene matches. The CDR3 spans 15 residues. Germline CDR1 and CDR2: DFQATT and SNEGSKA (reference sequence). The CDR3 loop is CSARDWPSGGKGYTF. In DNA, the CDR3 is TGCAGTGCTAGAGATTGGCCCTCAGGGGGCAAAGGCTACACCTTC.

The chain couples TRBV4-1 to TRBJ2-7; 9 bases are shared with TRBD1. Germline CDR1 is MGHRA and CDR2 is YSYEKL. V was pared by 0 bases and J by 4 bases, with 7 bases of the junction left unmatched. The CDR3 contains 16 residues. In nucleotides, the CDR3 is TGCGCCAGCAGCCAAGATTCGGACAGGGGTCGGTACGAGCAGTACTTC. As protein: CASSQDSDRGRYEQYF.

This clonotype was seen a few times. V usage is TRBV29-1 and J usage is TRBJ1-5; unclear D gene. The CDR3 sequence is 12 residues long. V shed 4 bases and J shed 9 bases, with 13 bases lying between them. Germline V CDR1 and CDR2: SQVTM, ANQGSEA. CDR3 coding DNA: TGCAGCGTTGGGACCCGGTGGGGGCCCCAGCATTTT. This translates into CSVGTRWGPQHF. The variable domain in full, with the rest retrieved from reference TRBV29-1 and TRBJ1-5, is SAVISQKPSRDICQRGTSLTIQCQVDSQVTMMFWYRQQPGQSLTLIATANQGSEATYESGFVIDKFPISRPNLTFSTLTVSNMSPEDSSIYLCSVGTRWGPQHFGDGTRLSIL.

This clonotype occurred a few times. The chain has TRBV25-1 and TRBJ2-3, with D maybe TRBD2 (6 bases). In germline, CDR1 is MGHDK, CDR2 SYGVNS. This CDR3 region has 13 residues. V was clipped by 5 bases and J by 2 bases, with 8 bases between them. The chain's CDR3 is CASSWRATDTQYF. The CDR3 DNA follows: TGTGCCAGCAGTTGGAGGGCCACAGATACGCAGTATTTT.

Ten or more counts support this clonotype. This rearrangement joins TRBV20-1 to TRBJ1-2; D gene ambiguous. The V gene's germline CDR1 is DFQATT and CDR2 SNEGSKA (reference sequence). There are 11 residues in the CDR3. With 6 bases removed from V and 4 bases from J, the gap between germline ends came to 9 bases. CDR3 region: CSANNVYGYTF. For the CDR3, the DNA is TGCAGTGCCAACAACGTCTATGGCTACACCTTC.

This clonotype was seen ten or more times. The chain recombines TRBV25-1 with TRBJ1-4; D remains ambiguous. Germline V gene data show CDR1 as MGHDK and CDR2 as SYGVNS. V gave up 0 bases and J gave up 5 bases, with 10 bases separating them. The CDR3 consists of 15 residues. The CDR3 loop reads CASSEYTRRNEKLFF. The DNA of the CDR3 is TGTGCCAGCAGTGAATATACCCGACGGAATGAAAAACTGTTTTTT.

This clonotype was seen at least ten times. V and J are TRBV12-3 or TRBV12-4 and TRBJ2-1; 11 positions match TRBD1. Germline trimming cut 3 bases from V and 6 bases from J; bases unmatched to any gene: 4. This CDR3 comprises 15 residues. This CDR3 reads CASSLGQGVANEQFF. CDR3 bases: TGTGCCAGCAGTTTGGGACAGGGGGTTGCCAATGAGCAGTTCTTC.

This clonotype has ten or more counts. V and J are TRBV5-5 and TRBJ2-1; D remains unclear. The germline V gene has CDR1 SGHKS and CDR2 YYEKEE (reference sequence). The V gene lost 1 base and the J gene lost 5 bases, with 10 bases spanning the gap. The CDR3 spans 14 residues. This CDR3 is CASSLLSSNNEQFF. The DNA for the CDR3 is TGTGCCAGCAGCTTGCTATCGAGTAACAATGAGCAGTTCTTC. The full variable domain, in which reference TRBV5-5 and TRBJ2-1 provide the parts outside the CDR3, is DAGVTQSPTHLIKTRGQQVTLRCSPISGHKSVSWYQQVLGQGPQFIFQYYEKEERGRGNFPDRFSARQFPNYSSELNVNALLLGDSALYLCASSLLSSNNEQFFGPGTRLTVL.

This clonotype has ten or more counts. This chain joins TRBV5-1 and TRBJ2-3; D is perhaps TRBD1 or TRBD2 (5 bases each). CDR1 is SGHRS, CDR2 YFSETQ, per germline. Trimming cost V 3 bases and J 3 bases, with 14 bases left between them. The CDR3 length is 15 residues. Here the CDR3 reads CASSSAPWGTDTQYF. CDR3 nucleotide sequence: TGCGCCAGCAGCTCCGCCCCGTGGGGGACAGATACGCAGTATTTT. Variable domain in full (rest from reference TRBV5-1 and TRBJ2-3): KAGVTQTPRYLIKTRGQQVTLSCSPISGHRSVSWYQQTPGQGLQFLFEYFSETQRNKGNFPGRFSGRQFSNSRSEMNVSTLELGDSALYLCASSSAPWGTDTQYFGPGTRLTVL.

This clonotype was observed a handful of times. The chain links TRBV19 to TRBJ1-5; TRBD1 agrees at 9 bases. J was trimmed by 7 bases and V by 5 bases; bases with no gene match: 9. The germline V gene has CDR1 LNHDA and CDR2 SQIVND (reference sequence). The CDR3 sequence is 15 residues long. The DNA for the CDR3 is TGTGCCAGTAGTGTACAGGGGGCCGGTCGGCAGCCCCAGCATTTT. Encoded protein: CASSVQGAGRQPQHF.

This clonotype was picked up many times. This sequence joins TRBV5-1 and TRBJ2-5; 8 positions agree with TRBD1. The V segment lost 4 bases and the J segment 4 bases; nucleotides outside the gene matches: 9. CDR1 is SGHRS and CDR2 is YFSETQ in the germline V gene. CDR3 length equals 15 residues. CDR3 in DNA: TGCGCCAGCAGCCCTGGACAGGGAGGCAGAGAGACCCAGTACTTC. It codes for CASSPGQGGRETQYF.

This clonotype was recorded a few times. The chain recombines TRBV18 with TRBJ2-5, with TRBD2 as a possible D gene (6 bases). The length of the CDR3 is 13 residues. Germline V gene lookup returns CDR1 KGHSH and CDR2 LQKENI. V lost 6 bases to trimming and J lost 2 bases, with 10 bases between them. The CDR3 is CASSRERQETQYF. Here the CDR3 DNA reads TGTGCCAGCTCCCGGGAGCGACAAGAGACCCAGTACTTC.

This sequence joins TRBV7-2 and TRBJ1-6; possibly TRBD1 for D (5 bases). The CDR3 consists of 15 residues. V lost 2 bases and J lost 7, with 12 bases in between. Germline CDR1 and CDR2: SGHTA and FQGNSA. CDR3 sequence reads: CASSLLGTENSPLHF. The DNA of the CDR3 is TGTGCCAGCAGCTTATTAGGGACGGAGAATTCACCCCTCCACTTT.

This clonotype was counted only a few times. The V gene is TRBV20-1, the J gene TRBJ2-1; TRBD2 matches 13 bases. V trimming: 3 bases; J trimming: 0 bases; junction bases outside the gene matches: 2. This CDR3 is built from 16 residues. Germline CDR1 and CDR2: DFQATT and SNEGSKA (reference sequence). The CDR3 region has the DNA TGCAGTGCTAGGGGACTAGCGGGATTCTCCTACAATGAGCAGTTCTTC. Encoded protein: CSARGLAGFSYNEQFF.

This clonotype was found a few times. The rearrangement links TRBV4-3 to TRBJ2-5; D may be TRBD1 (5 bases). V dropped 2 bases and J dropped 3 bases, with 10 bases sitting between them. CDR1 and CDR2 from the germline V gene are LGHNA and YSLEER. CDR3 length: 14 amino acids. CDR3 sequence: CASSQTLGEETQYF. CDR3 coding DNA: TGCGCCAGCAGCCAAACCCTAGGGGAAGAGACCCAGTACTTC.

The sample holds a few counts of this clonotype. The chain is built from TRBV11-2 and TRBJ2-2; the D gene is possibly TRBD2 (5 bases). The CDR3 loop spans 15 amino acids. The germline V and J ends were trimmed by 7 bases and 5 bases, with 17 bases remaining between them. Germline CDR1 and CDR2: SGHAT and FQNNGV. The CDR3 nucleotides read TGTGCCAGCACCCCTACCCCCGGCGGGACCGGGGAGCTGTTTTTT. Protein sequence: CASTPTPGGTGELFF.

As for this clonotype: Being one base from a much bigger clone, this may be a read error. The CDR3 DNA follows: TGCAGTGCCACAAGACTAGCGGGGGTGGGGCTCGATGAGCAGTTCTTC. Its protein is CSATRLAGVGLDEQFF. The V and J genes are TRBV20-1 and TRBJ2-1; 12 bases are a match to TRBD2. Germline CDR1 DFQATT, CDR2 SNEGSKA (reference sequence). The CDR3 has 16 residues. V shed 6 bases, J shed 8 bases, and the junction held 14 bases outside the gene matches.

This clonotype occurred many times. The chain uses TRBV21-1 and TRBJ2-1; TRBD2 was called by the table and not checked on the DNA. TRBV21-1 is deemed a pseudogene. The CDR3 totals 21 residues. The CDR3 DNA is TGTGCCAGCAGCAAAGAGCGGAGAGTGGGACTAGCGGGATTCTCCTACAATGAGCAGTTCTTC. Amino acids: CASSKERRVGLAGFSYNEQFF.

This clonotype has only a few counts. CDR3 DNA sequence: TGCAGCGTCTCAGACATAGGCTATGGCTACACCTTC. Its translation: CSVSDIGYGYTF. The V and J genes are TRBV29-1 and TRBJ1-2; D gene uncertain. V dropped 6 bases and J dropped 4 bases, with 12 bases sitting between them. Germline V CDR1 and CDR2: SQVTM, ANQGSEA. The CDR3 has 12 amino acids.

This clonotype occurred a few times. The chain carries TRBV10-3 and TRBJ2-5, with D unresolved. V was clipped by 10 bases and J by 5 bases, with 17 bases between them. Germline lookup yields CDR1 ENHRY and CDR2 SYGVKD. This CDR3 spans 13 amino acids. The CDR3 protein is CANADHNGETQYF. The CDR3 nucleotides read TGTGCCAACGCGGACCATAACGGGGAGACCCAGTACTTC.

The sample holds a few counts of this clonotype. The gene calls are TRBV5-5 and TRBJ2-3, with a tentative D call TRBD1 (6 bases). Germline CDR1 and CDR2: SGHKS and YYEKEE (reference sequence). The CDR3 spans 16 residues. The germline V and J ends were trimmed by 0 bases and 0 bases, with 11 bases remaining between them. In DNA, the CDR3 is TGTGCCAGCAGCTTGGCCCGTCAGGGGAGCACAGATACGCAGTATTTT. Translated: CASSLARQGSTDTQYF.

This clonotype was recorded at least ten times. The V call is TRBV5-1, the J call TRBJ1-1; D not resolved. CDR3 length: 13 amino acids. V lost 0 bases and J lost 7, with 10 bases in between. The germline V gene encodes CDR1 SGHRS and CDR2 YFSETQ. CDR3 in amino acids: CASSLDPHGEAFF. The CDR3 DNA reads TGCGCCAGCAGCTTGGATCCCCACGGTGAAGCTTTCTTT.

CDR3 coding DNA: TGCAGCGTTGTCCGGGACAGGGGATTCACTGAAGCTTTCTTT. Its translation is CSVVRDRGFTEAFF. J is TRBJ1-1 and V is TRBV29-1; 10 bases match TRBD1. V gave up 4 bases and J gave up 4 bases; unmatched junction bases: 6. Germline V gives CDR1 SQVTM, CDR2 ANQGSEA. CDR3 size: 14 residues.

The chain joins TRBV28 to TRBJ2-2, with 7 bases that match TRBD1. CDR3 size: 13 residues. The V gene end was trimmed by 7 bases and the J gene end by 4 bases; junction bases not matched to a gene: 3. The V gene's germline CDR1 is MDHEN and CDR2 SYDVKM. CDR3 in amino acids: CASTSGGTGELFF. The CDR3 DNA is TGTGCCAGCACCTCAGGGGGCACCGGGGAGCTGTTTTTT.

V is TRBV12-3 or TRBV12-4 and J is TRBJ2-3; D might be TRBD2 (6 bases). The V gene lost 5 bases and the J gene lost 1 base, with 16 bases spanning the gap. CDR3 length: 16 residues. The CDR3 spells CASSLNAGIGTDTQYF. CDR3 DNA: TGTGCCAGCAGTCTTAACGCGGGGATCGGCACAGATACGCAGTATTTT.